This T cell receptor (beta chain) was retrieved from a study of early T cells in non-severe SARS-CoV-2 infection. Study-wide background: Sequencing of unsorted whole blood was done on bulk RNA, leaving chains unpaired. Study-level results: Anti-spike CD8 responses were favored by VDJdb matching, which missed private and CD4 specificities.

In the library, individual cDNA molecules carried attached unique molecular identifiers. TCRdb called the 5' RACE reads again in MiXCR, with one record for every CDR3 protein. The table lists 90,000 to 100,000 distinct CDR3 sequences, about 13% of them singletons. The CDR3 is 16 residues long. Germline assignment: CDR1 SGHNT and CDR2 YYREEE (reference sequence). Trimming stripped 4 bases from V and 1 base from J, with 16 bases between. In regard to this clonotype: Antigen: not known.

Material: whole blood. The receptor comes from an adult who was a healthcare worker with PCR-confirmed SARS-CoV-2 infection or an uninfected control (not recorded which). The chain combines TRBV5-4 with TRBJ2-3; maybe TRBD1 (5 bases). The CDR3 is CASSGQTTVGTDTQYF. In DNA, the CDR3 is TGTGCCAGCAGCGGACAAACGACAGTTGGCACAGATACGCAGTATTTT. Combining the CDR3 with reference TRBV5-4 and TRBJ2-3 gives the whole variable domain ETGVTQSPTHLIKTRGQQVTLRCSSQSGHNTVSWYQQALGQGPQFIFQYYREEENGRGNFPPRFSGLQFPNYSSELNVNALELDDSALYLCASSGQTTVGTDTQYFGPGTRLTVL.